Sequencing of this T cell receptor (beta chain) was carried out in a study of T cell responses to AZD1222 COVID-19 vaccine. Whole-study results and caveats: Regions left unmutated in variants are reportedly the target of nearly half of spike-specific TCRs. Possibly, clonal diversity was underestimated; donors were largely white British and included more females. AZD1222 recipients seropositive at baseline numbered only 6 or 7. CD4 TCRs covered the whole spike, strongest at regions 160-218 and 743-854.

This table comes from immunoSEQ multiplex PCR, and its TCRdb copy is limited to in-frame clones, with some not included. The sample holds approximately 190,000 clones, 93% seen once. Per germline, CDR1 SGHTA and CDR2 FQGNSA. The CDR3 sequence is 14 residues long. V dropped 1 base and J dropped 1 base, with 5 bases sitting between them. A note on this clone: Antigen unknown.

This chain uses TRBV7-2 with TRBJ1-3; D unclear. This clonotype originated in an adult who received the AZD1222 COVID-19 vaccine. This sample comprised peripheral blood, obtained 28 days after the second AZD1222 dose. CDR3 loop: CASSLVGSGNTIYF. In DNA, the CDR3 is TGTGCCAGCAGCTTAGTAGGTTCTGGAAACACCATATATTTT.